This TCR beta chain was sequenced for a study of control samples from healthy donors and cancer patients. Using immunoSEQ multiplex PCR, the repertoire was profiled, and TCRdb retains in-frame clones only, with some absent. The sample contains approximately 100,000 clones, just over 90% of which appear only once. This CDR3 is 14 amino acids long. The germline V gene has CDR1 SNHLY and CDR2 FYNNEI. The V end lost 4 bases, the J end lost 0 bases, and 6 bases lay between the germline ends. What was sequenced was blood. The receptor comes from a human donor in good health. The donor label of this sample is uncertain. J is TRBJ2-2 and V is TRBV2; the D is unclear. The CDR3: CASSARTNTGELFF. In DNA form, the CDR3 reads TGTGCCAGCAGTGCTAGGACGAACACCGGGGAGCTGTTTTTT. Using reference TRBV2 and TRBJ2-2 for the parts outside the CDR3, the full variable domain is EPEVTQTPSHQVTQMGQEVILRCVPISNHLYFYWYRQILGQKVEFLVSFYNNEISEKSEIFDDQFSVERPDGSNFTLKIRSTKLEDSAMYFCASSARTNTGELFFGEGSRLTVL.